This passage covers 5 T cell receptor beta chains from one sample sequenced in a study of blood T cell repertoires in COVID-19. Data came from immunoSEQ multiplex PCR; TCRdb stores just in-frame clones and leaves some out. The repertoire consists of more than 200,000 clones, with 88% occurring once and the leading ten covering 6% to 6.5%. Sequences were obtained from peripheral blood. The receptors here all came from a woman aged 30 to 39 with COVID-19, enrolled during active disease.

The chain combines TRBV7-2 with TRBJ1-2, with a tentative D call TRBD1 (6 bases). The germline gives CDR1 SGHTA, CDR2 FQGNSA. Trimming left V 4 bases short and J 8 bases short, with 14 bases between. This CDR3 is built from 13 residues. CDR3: CASSSRQGWGYTF. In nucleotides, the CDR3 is TGTGCCAGCAGCTCTAGGCAGGGGTGGGGCTACACCTTC.

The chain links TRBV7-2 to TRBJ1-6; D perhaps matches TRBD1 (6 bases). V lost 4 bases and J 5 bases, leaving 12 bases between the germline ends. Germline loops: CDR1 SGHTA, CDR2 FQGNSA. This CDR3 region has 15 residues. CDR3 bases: TGTGCCAGCAGCTCACAGGGAAGGGATAATTCACCCCTCCACTTT. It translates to CASSSQGRDNSPLHF.

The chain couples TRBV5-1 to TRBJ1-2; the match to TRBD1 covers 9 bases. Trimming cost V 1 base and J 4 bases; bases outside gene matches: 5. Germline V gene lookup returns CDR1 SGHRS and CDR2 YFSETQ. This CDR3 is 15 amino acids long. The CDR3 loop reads CASSLTGGSPYGYTF. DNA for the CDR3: TGCGCCAGCAGCTTGACAGGGGGCAGTCCCTATGGCTACACCTTC.

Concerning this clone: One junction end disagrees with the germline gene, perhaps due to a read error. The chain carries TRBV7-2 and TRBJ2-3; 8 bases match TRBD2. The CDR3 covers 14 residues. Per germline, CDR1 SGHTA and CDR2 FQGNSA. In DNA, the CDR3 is TGTGCCAGCAGCTCGGGTATACTAGCGGCCCCCCCCCTTTTT. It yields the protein CASSSGILAAPPLF.

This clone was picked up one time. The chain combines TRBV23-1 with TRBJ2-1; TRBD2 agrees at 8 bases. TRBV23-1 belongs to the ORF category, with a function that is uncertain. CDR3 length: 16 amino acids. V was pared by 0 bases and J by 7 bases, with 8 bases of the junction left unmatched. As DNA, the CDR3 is TGCGCCAGCAGTCAATCGTGGGCGGGAGGCGGTAATGAGCAGTTCTTC. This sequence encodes CASSQSWAGGGNEQFF.